These 17 T cell receptor beta chains originate from one sample sequenced in a study of blood T cell repertoires in COVID-19. This table comes from immunoSEQ multiplex PCR, and its TCRdb copy is limited to in-frame clones, with some not included. This sample has 120,000 to 150,000 clones, with more than 75% found just once. The sequencing input was peripheral blood. These receptors originate from a woman of 80 years or more with acute or convalescent COVID-19.

The chain employs TRBV7-9 and TRBJ2-3, with TRBD2 identical over 14 bases. Germline lookup yields CDR1 SEHNR and CDR2 FQNEAQ (reference sequence). Trimming at V came to 1 base and at J to 2 bases, leaving 5 bases not matched to a gene. The CDR3 contains 18 residues. CDR3 residues: CASSLGLAGGPHTDTQYF. CDR3 nucleotides: TGTGCCAGCAGCTTAGGACTAGCGGGGGGGCCACACACAGATACGCAGTATTTT.

V is TRBV11-2 and J is TRBJ1-4; D is possibly TRBD1 (5 bases). Trimming took off 5 bases at V and 6 bases at J, with 16 bases between the two ends. The CDR3 consists of 15 residues. The germline V gene has CDR1 SGHAT and CDR2 FQNNGV. CDR3 region: CASSPGGGIDEKLFF. The CDR3 nucleotides are TGTGCCAGCAGCCCGGGCGGGGGGATCGATGAAAAACTGTTTTTT.

The chain links TRBV28 to TRBJ1-5; no clear D gene. V was trimmed by 1 base and J by 0 bases, leaving 7 bases between them. This CDR3 contains 15 residues. Germline V gene lookup returns CDR1 MDHEN and CDR2 SYDVKM. The CDR3 coding sequence is TGTGCCAGCAGTTTATTAGATTATAGCAATCAGCCCCAGCATTTT. Translating it yields CASSLLDYSNQPQHF.

The chain is built from TRBV11-2 and TRBJ2-1; D unclear. The V and J ends lost 2 bases and 13 bases respectively, with 15 bases between them. Per germline, CDR1 SGHAT and CDR2 FQNNGV. This CDR3 spans 13 amino acids. In DNA form, the CDR3 reads TGTGCCAGCAGCTTAATTAGATCCGCGAATCAGTTCTTC. Protein product: CASSLIRSANQFF.

V gene TRBV5-6 combines with J gene TRBJ1-1; no reliable D call. Per germline, CDR1 SGHDT and CDR2 YYEEEE. This CDR3 spans 14 amino acids. The ends were cut back, 6 bases at V and 0 bases at J, with 12 bases in the middle. CDR3 loop: CASTWELMNTEAFF. CDR3 nucleotides: TGTGCCAGCACCTGGGAGCTCATGAACACTGAAGCTTTCTTT.

V is TRBV3-1 (or the pseudogene TRBV3-2) and J is TRBJ2-3; D is possibly TRBD1 (5 bases). Trimming cost V 6 bases and J 4 bases, with 11 bases left between them. Germline-derived CDR1 and CDR2 are LGHDT and YNNKEL (reference sequence). The CDR3 is made up of 13 amino acids. The CDR3 sequence: CASSQQVADTQYF. The CDR3 DNA is TGTGCCAGCAGTCAACAGGTAGCAGATACGCAGTATTTT.

The sample holds one count of this clone. The chain carries TRBV3-1 (or the pseudogene TRBV3-2) and TRBJ1-4; 7 bases line up with TRBD1. J gave up 10 bases and V 3 bases, and 8 bases lay outside the gene matches. The germline V gene has CDR1 LGHDT and CDR2 YNNKEL (reference sequence). The CDR3 is made up of 14 amino acids. The CDR3 DNA sequence: TGTGCCAGCAGCCAGAAAGGGGGCGTGGGAAAACTGTTTTTT. As protein: CASSQKGGVGKLFF.

CDR3: CASSGTSGSNEQYF. The CDR3 DNA sequence: TGCGCCAGCAGCGGTACTAGCGGGAGCAACGAGCAGTACTTC. This chain joins TRBV5-1 and TRBJ2-7, with 11 bases aligning to TRBD2. Germline V gene lookup returns CDR1 SGHRS and CDR2 YFSETQ. V trimming: 4 bases; J trimming: 5 bases; junction bases outside the gene matches: 5. The CDR3 extends over 14 amino acids.

The rearrangement links TRBV11-2 to TRBJ2-3; 8 bases line up with TRBD2. V trimming: 10 bases; J trimming: 0 bases; junction bases outside the gene matches: 9. CDR3 size: 15 residues. CDR1 SGHAT and CDR2 FQNNGV come from the germline V gene. The CDR3 loop is CATQRLAGSTDTQYF. The DNA of the CDR3 is TGTGCCACCCAGCGGCTAGCGGGTAGCACAGATACGCAGTATTTT.

This clone came up once. The V and J genes are TRBV6-6 and TRBJ2-3; a weak D match, TRBD1 (5 bases). This CDR3 has 13 residues. Germline V lookup: CDR1 MNHNY, CDR2 SVGAGI (reference sequence). V lost 7 bases and J 1 base, leaving 9 bases between the germline ends. The CDR3: CASKVGRTDTQYF. In DNA, the CDR3 is TGTGCCAGCAAGGTGGGGCGCACAGATACGCAGTATTTT.

This clone was seen a handful of times. The chain uses TRBV29-1 and TRBJ1-2, with 12 bases that match TRBD1. The germline CDR1 and CDR2 sequences are SQVTM and ANQGSEA. With V trimmed by 8 bases and J by 4 bases, 17 bases remained unmatched. CDR3 length: 17 amino acids. This CDR3 is CSSYSGTGGVDIYGYTF. DNA for the CDR3: TGCAGCTCTTATTCCGGGACAGGGGGCGTAGACATCTATGGCTACACCTTC.

This rearrangement joins TRBV9 to TRBJ1-6, with D tentatively TRBD1 (6 bases). The V end was cut by 1 base, the J end by 6 bases, with 11 bases between. Germline loops: CDR1 SGDLS, CDR2 YYNGEE. This CDR3 spans 15 amino acids. In DNA form, the CDR3 reads TGTGCCAGCAGCGTAACAGGGCGAAGTAATTCACCCCTCCACTTT. The encoded protein is CASSVTGRSNSPLHF.

The gene calls are TRBV23-1 and TRBJ2-7; the D gene is possibly TRBD1 (6 bases). TRBV23-1 qualifies as an ORF whose function is uncertain. The V end was cut by 4 bases, the J end by 5 bases, with 15 bases between. This CDR3 region has 14 residues. The CDR3 DNA reads TGCGCCAGCAGTCGGAGAAGGGGGATCCACGAGCAGTACTTC. This encodes CASSRRRGIHEQYF.

The chain employs TRBV20-1 and TRBJ1-2; possible D gene TRBD1, 5 bases. The germline gives CDR1 DFQATT, CDR2 SNEGSKA (reference sequence). The CDR3 covers 11 residues. The V end lost 7 bases, the J end lost 2 bases, and 8 bases lay between the germline ends. The CDR3 protein is CSGQSNYGYTF. The CDR3 region has the DNA TGCAGTGGACAGTCCAACTATGGCTACACCTTC.

The V and J genes are TRBV7-9 and TRBJ2-7; D ambiguous. The CDR3 has 14 amino acids. Germline assignment: CDR1 SEHNR and CDR2 FQNEAQ (reference sequence). Trimming cost V 5 bases and J 2 bases, with 13 bases left between them. Here the CDR3 DNA reads TGTGCCAGCAGCAACCCAGGCGATGCCTACGAGCAGTACTTC. Protein product: CASSNPGDAYEQYF.

The genes are TRBV11-2 and TRBJ1-2; D ambiguous. Germline CDR1 SGHAT, CDR2 FQNNGV. With 0 bases removed from V and 1 base from J, the gap between germline ends came to 9 bases. CDR3 size: 15 residues. The CDR3 is CASSLDRENNYGYTF. CDR3 nucleotide sequence: TGTGCCAGCAGCTTAGATCGGGAGAATAACTATGGCTACACCTTC.

The rearrangement links TRBV27 to TRBJ1-3; a possible D gene is TRBD1 (6 bases). Germline V lookup: CDR1 MNHEY, CDR2 SMNVEV (reference sequence). This CDR3 has 14 amino acids. With 3 bases removed from V and 4 bases from J, the gap between germline ends came to 10 bases. The CDR3 protein is CASSFAGAGNTIYF. CDR3 nucleotides: TGTGCCAGCAGTTTCGCGGGGGCCGGAAACACCATATATTTT.